Listed below are T cell receptor beta chains from one sample, sequenced in a study of cytomegalovirus exposure and HLA in healthy donors. This table comes from immunoSEQ multiplex PCR, and its TCRdb copy is limited to in-frame clones, with some not included. The table has around 92,000 clones, more than 70% seen once. Sequencing used PBMCs. These TCRs come from a man between 18 and 35 years old in good health and CMV-seronegative. The CDR3 runs from the conserved cysteine through the conserved F or W. D genes are given only for firm matches. A row's size may be missing; if present it is once, few, many or a size class.

J: TRBJ1-1; V: TRBV6-5; size: NA; D: NA; DNA: TGTGCCAGCAGTCGTTCTGTGAACACTGAAGCTTTCTTT; CDR3: CASSRSVNTEAFF
J: TRBJ1-1; V: TRBV20-1; size: few; D: NA; DNA: TGCAGTGCTAGAGCGGTCACTGAAGCTTTCTTT; CDR3: CSARAVTEAFF
J: TRBJ1-4; V: TRBV6-1; size: NA; D: NA; DNA: TGTGCCAGCAGTGAAGTGGTGTCAGGGGCGGAAGAAAAACTGTTTTTT; CDR3: CASSEVVSGAEEKLFF
J: TRBJ2-1; V: TRBV19; size: NA; D: NA; DNA: TGTGCCAGTAGTATATGGGGCAGGGCCTACAATGAGCAGTTCTTC; CDR3: CASSIWGRAYNEQFF
J: TRBJ1-1; V: TRBV7-9; size: few; D: NA; DNA: TGTGCCAGCAGCTTAATGCAGTCGAACACTGAAGCTTTCTTT; CDR3: CASSLMQSNTEAFF
J: TRBJ2-4; V: TRBV15; size: NA; D: TRBD2; DNA: TGTGCCACCAGCAGAGAATGGAGCGGGGGGGAACTAGCCAAAAACATTCAGTACTTC; CDR3: CATSREWSGGELAKNIQYF
J: TRBJ1-3; V: TRBV11-1; size: NA; D: NA; DNA: TGTGCCAGCAGCTATACCGGACACTTCTCTGGAAACACCATATATTTT; CDR3: CASSYTGHFSGNTIYF
J: TRBJ2-7; V: TRBV19; size: once; D: TRBD1; DNA: TGTGCCAGTAGTCCAATGGGACAGACTTACGAGCAGTACTTC; CDR3: CASSPMGQTYEQYF
J: TRBJ2-7; V: TRBV30; size: NA; D: TRBD2; DNA: TGTGCCTGGAGTAACGGGGGGACCAGCTACGAGCAGTACTTC; CDR3: CAWSNGGTSYEQYF
J: TRBJ1-1; V: TRBV6-5; size: NA; D: TRBD1; DNA: TGTGCCAGCATTCTCGGACAGGGGCGGACTGAAGCTTTCTTT; CDR3: CASILGQGRTEAFF
J: TRBJ1-6; V: TRBV28; size: NA; D: TRBD1; DNA: TGTGCCAGCAGTCCCTCGCAGGGGGCGGGTTCACCCCTCCACTTT; CDR3: CASSPSQGAGSPLHF
J: TRBJ1-4; V: TRBV14; size: medium-sized; D: NA; DNA: TGTGCCAGCAGCCAAGTCCATAATGAAAAACTGTTTTTT; CDR3: CASSQVHNEKLFF
J: TRBJ2-2; V: TRBV29-1; size: NA; D: TRBD2; DNA: TGCAGCGCCGGGGGGAGGGGAATCAACGGGGAGCTGTTTTTT; CDR3: CSAGGRGINGELFF
J: TRBJ1-6; V: TRBV2; size: once; D: NA; DNA: NA; CDR3: CASSSSGFGSPLHF
J: TRBJ2-1; V: TRBV9; size: NA; D: TRBD2; DNA: TGTGCCAGCAGCGTACTAGCGGGGGCCGGAGATGAGCAGTTCTTC; CDR3: CASSVLAGAGDEQFF
J: TRBJ1-1; V: TRBV19; size: NA; D: TRBD1; DNA: TGTGCCAGTAGTATAAGGGGGCCTAGGCCAGGCACTGAAGCTTTCTTT; CDR3: CASSIRGPRPGTEAFF
J: TRBJ1-2; V: TRBV7-9; size: NA; D: NA; DNA: TGTTCCAGCAGCGCGGGTTTAGCGGACTACACCTTC; CDR3: CSSSAGLADYTF
J: TRBJ2-5; V: TRBV7-2; size: NA; D: TRBD1; DNA: TGTGCCAGCAGCCCTCAGGGGGCCGGAGAGACCCAGTACTTC; CDR3: CASSPQGAGETQYF
J: TRBJ2-1; V: TRBV5-6; size: NA; D: TRBD2; DNA: TGTGCCAGCAGCTTGGGGACTAGCGGTCGGAGTGAGCAGTTCTTC; CDR3: CASSLGTSGRSEQFF
J: TRBJ2-7; V: TRBV6-1; size: NA; D: NA; DNA: TGTGCCAGCAGACTTGCCTACGAGCAGTACTTC; CDR3: CASRLAYEQYF
J: TRBJ1-1; V: TRBV27; size: once; D: NA; DNA: TGTGCCAGCAGCGCGACAGGGAACACTGAAGCTTTCTTT; CDR3: CASSATGNTEAFF
J: TRBJ1-1; V: TRBV19; size: NA; D: TRBD1; DNA: TGTGCCACCCGAAGACCCCCAGGGGGCGAGAACACTGAAGCTTTCTTT; CDR3: CATRRPPGGENTEAFF
J: TRBJ1-5; V: TRBV6-1; size: NA; D: NA; DNA: TGTGCCAGCAGTGAAGTCAGTTGGCGGAACAATCAGCCCCAGCATTTT; CDR3: CASSEVSWRNNQPQHF
J: TRBJ1-6; V: TRBV15; size: NA; D: NA; DNA: TGTGCCACCAGCGGGGGAGGGATCACTTCACCCCTCCACTTT; CDR3: CATSGGGITSPLHF
J: TRBJ2-5; V: TRBV4-1; size: NA; D: NA; DNA: TGCGCCAGCAGCTCCACAGGGACCGGCGGGGAGACCCAGTACTTC; CDR3: CASSSTGTGGETQYF
J: TRBJ1-5; V: TRBV2; size: NA; D: TRBD1; DNA: TGTGCCAGCAGTCAGGGGGCGGGTAGCAATCAGCCCCAGCATTTT; CDR3: CASSQGAGSNQPQHF
J: TRBJ2-7; V: TRBV19; size: once; D: NA; DNA: TGTGCCAGTAGTACGCGAATCGGGACACTAACCTACGAGCAGTACTTC; CDR3: CASSTRIGTLTYEQYF
J: TRBJ2-3; V: TRBV2; size: NA; D: NA; DNA: TGTGCCAGCTCTAACACAGATACGCAGTATTTT; CDR3: CASSNTDTQYF
J: TRBJ1-2; V: TRBV30; size: NA; D: NA; DNA: TGTGCCTGGAGTGTGAGTCAACTAACCGGCTACACCTTC; CDR3: CAWSVSQLTGYTF
J: TRBJ2-1; V: TRBV9; size: once; D: NA; DNA: TGTGCCAGCAGCGTACTTTCAGAACAGGCCGCCTACAATGAGCAGTTCTTC; CDR3: CASSVLSEQAAYNEQFF
J: TRBJ1-5; V: TRBV7-8; size: once; D: NA; DNA: TGTGCCAGCAGCTCCCCCCTCCCGTCAGCTCCACAGGGTAGGGAGCCCCAGCATTTT; CDR3: CASSSPLPSAPQGREPQHF
J: TRBJ2-3; V: TRBV10-2; size: NA; D: TRBD2; DNA: TGCGCCAGCAGTGAGGGGGCGGGGGGGTACACAGATACGCAGTATTTT; CDR3: CASSEGAGGYTDTQYF
J: TRBJ1-2; V: TRBV7-9; size: NA; D: NA; DNA: TGTTCCAGCATCCCACTCTTGGGAGGGGTCTATGGCTACACCTTC; CDR3: CSSIPLLGGVYGYTF
J: TRBJ1-1; V: TRBV6-1; size: NA; D: NA; DNA: TGTGCCAGCTTTTTCTCACAGGGAGTGAACACTGAAGCTTTCTTT; CDR3: CASFFSQGVNTEAFF
J: TRBJ2-7; V: TRBV5-1; size: NA; D: TRBD1; DNA: TGCGCCAGCAGCCAGGGACAGGGAGGCGAGCAGTACTTC; CDR3: CASSQGQGGEQYF
J: TRBJ2-3; V: TRBV7-2; size: NA; D: NA; DNA: TGTGCCAGCAGCTACTATGTTAGTTCAGATACGCAGTATTTT; CDR3: CASSYYVSSDTQYF
J: TRBJ1-2; V: TRBV6-5; size: NA; D: TRBD1; DNA: TGTGCCAGCAGTTGGGGGACAGGGGGCCTTTATGGCTACACCTTC; CDR3: CASSWGTGGLYGYTF
J: TRBJ2-2; V: TRBV9; size: NA; D: NA; DNA: TGTGCCAGCAGCGTAGCTGGGGAGCTGTTTTTT; CDR3: CASSVAGELFF
J: TRBJ2-2; V: TRBV2; size: few; D: TRBD2; DNA: TGTGCCAGCAGGGCGACTAGCGGGGGGCGGAACACCGGGGAGCTGTTTTTT; CDR3: CASRATSGGRNTGELFF
J: TRBJ2-7; V: TRBV6-1; size: NA; D: NA; DNA: TGTGCCAGCAAGCCCCACAGGGCCGAGCAGTACTTC; CDR3: CASKPHRAEQYF
J: TRBJ1-2; V: TRBV12-5; size: NA; D: NA; DNA: TGTGCTAGTGGTTCCCCGGGAAACGGAGTCTATGGCTACACCTTC; CDR3: CASGSPGNGVYGYTF
J: TRBJ2-5; V: TRBV6-6; size: few; D: NA; DNA: TGTGCCAGCAGTCTAGCCCAAGAGACCCAGTACTTC; CDR3: CASSLAQETQYF
J: TRBJ1-2; V: TRBV19; size: NA; D: TRBD1; DNA: TGTGCCAGTACCCCCGGGGACAGGGCTTCAGGCTACACCTTC; CDR3: CASTPGDRASGYTF
J: TRBJ1-4; V: TRBV19; size: NA; D: NA; DNA: TGTGCCAGTAGCCTATTACAGGGTAGGGATGAAAAACTGTTTTTT; CDR3: CASSLLQGRDEKLFF
J: TRBJ2-1; V: TRBV6-5; size: NA; D: TRBD2; DNA: TGTGCCAGCAGTTATTTAGCGGGGAACAATGAGCAGTTCTTC; CDR3: CASSYLAGNNEQFF
J: TRBJ2-5; V: TRBV7-7; size: NA; D: TRBD2; DNA: TGTGCCAGCAGCCCCCTTAGCGGGGTCTCGCAAGAGACCCAGTACTTC; CDR3: CASSPLSGVSQETQYF
J: TRBJ2-7; V: TRBV7-8; size: NA; D: NA; DNA: TGTGCCAGCACCCCCCAGGGCTACGAGCAGTACTTC; CDR3: CASTPQGYEQYF
J: TRBJ2-5; V: TRBV7-2; size: few; D: TRBD2; DNA: TGTGCCAGCAGCCTTAGAGTGGCTGGTAGCGGGGGGGCCGAAGAGACCCAGTACTTC; CDR3: CASSLRVAGSGGAEETQYF
J: TRBJ1-5; V: TRBV6-5; size: NA; D: NA; DNA: TGTGCCAGCAGCCCCGGACAGTTTGCTCAGCCCCAGCATTTT; CDR3: CASSPGQFAQPQHF
J: TRBJ2-7; V: TRBV14; size: NA; D: NA; DNA: TGTGCCAGCAGCCAAGCATACGGGCAGTACTTC; CDR3: CASSQAYGQYF
J: TRBJ2-3; V: TRBV13; size: NA; D: TRBD2; DNA: TGTGCCAGCAGGCAACGGGGGGGCGTAGATACGCAGTATTTT; CDR3: CASRQRGGVDTQYF
J: TRBJ2-1; V: TRBV6-5; size: NA; D: NA; DNA: TGTGCCACCTGCTATGGGACTCCCTCCTACAATGAGCAGTTCTTC; CDR3: CATCYGTPSYNEQFF
J: TRBJ2-7; V: TRBV5-8; size: once; D: NA; DNA: TGTGCCAGCAGCTTGGTGGTACAGGCTCGTTCCTACGAGCAGTACTTC; CDR3: CASSLVVQARSYEQYF